What follows is one TCR beta chain and its context. No antigen is known for it. At one end, the junction sequence differs from germline, possibly due to a read error. The template was RNA from unsorted bulk tissue. A modified ARM-PCR protocol with three rounds of nested PCR amplified TCRbeta. TCRdb reprocessed the multiplex PCR reads via MiXCR and lists one record per CDR3 protein. The data contain approximately 71,000 distinct CDR3 sequences, roughly three fifths of them singletons. The sample comes from a study of tumor and adjacent non-tumor tissue in lung cancer. Study-level information: There were about 12 adenocarcinoma, a couple of squamous cell carcinoma and 1 small cell lung cancer cases. Each sample yielded a few million productive TCRbeta reads on average. Study-level results: Normal lung showed higher cumulative top 100 clone frequency than tumor.

Germline-derived CDR1 and CDR2 are MNHNY and SVGAGI (reference sequence). CDR3 size: 16 residues. The rearrangement joins TRBV6-6 to TRBJ2-7, with 12 positions matching TRBD2. The sequencing sample was made of lung tumor tissue. The sequence was obtained from a man aged 50 or older with non-small cell lung cancer. CDR3 nucleotides: TGTGCCAGCAGATCCTGGACTAGCGGGGTCGTGTACGGGCAGTACTTC. It is translated as CASRSWTSGVVYGQYF.